Each of the 32 T cell receptor beta chains below was sequenced from the same sample in a study of T cell changes during pregnancy in multiple sclerosis. Sequencing was performed with immunoSEQ multiplex PCR; in TCRdb, only in-frame clones are kept and a portion is missing. The table lists tens of thousands of clones, around 92% of them singletons. The sample was CD4+ T cells from peripheral blood mononuclear cells, taken in the third trimester of pregnancy. Receptors were obtained from a female donor with multiple sclerosis, enrolled in a pregnancy study.

This chain connects TRBV28 to TRBJ2-7, with TRBD1 matching over 7 bases. The CDR3 is made up of 16 amino acids. Germline loops: CDR1 MDHEN, CDR2 SYDVKM. The junction had 16 bases not matched to a gene; V was cut back by 10 bases and J by 1 base. This CDR3 is CATYAPDRVASYEQYF. In DNA form, the CDR3 reads TGTGCCACTTACGCCCCTGACAGGGTGGCGTCCTACGAGCAGTACTTC.

This chain connects TRBV11-3 to TRBJ2-1, with 8 bases aligning to TRBD2. V lost 4 bases to trimming and J lost 5 bases; unmatched junction nucleotides: 4. Germline loops: CDR1 SGHNT, CDR2 YENEEA. This CDR3 is built from 14 residues. DNA for the CDR3: TGTGCCAGCAGCTACCTAGCGGGTGACAATGAGCAGTTCTTC. Amino acid sequence: CASSYLAGDNEQFF.

The chain couples TRBV9 to TRBJ2-7, with 11 bases identical to TRBD2. The CDR3 consists of 14 residues. The V gene end was trimmed by 4 bases and the J gene end by 3 bases; junction bases not matched to a gene: 3. Germline CDR1 SGDLS, CDR2 YYNGEE. This CDR3 reads CASSFGLAGYEQYF. The CDR3 bases are TGTGCCAGCAGCTTCGGACTAGCGGGCTACGAGCAGTACTTC.

This rearrangement joins TRBV18 to TRBJ2-5, with TRBD2 as a possible D gene (6 bases). Per the germline V gene, CDR1 is KGHSH and CDR2 is LQKENI. The CDR3 is 13 residues long. Trimming left V 4 bases short and J 2 bases short, with 8 bases between. CDR3 loop: CASSQGTQETQYF. As DNA, the CDR3 is TGTGCCAGCTCACAGGGGACTCAAGAGACCCAGTACTTC.

The chain links TRBV21-1 to TRBJ2-2; TRBD2 is the table's D call, not checked against the DNA. TRBV21-1 is described as a pseudogene. The CDR3 covers 16 residues. The CDR3 sequence: CASSLTRRENTGELFF. In DNA form, the CDR3 reads TGTGCCAGCAGCCTAACTCGACGGGAGAACACCGGGGAGCTGTTTTTT.

The chain recombines TRBV5-4 with TRBJ2-1; D call uncertain. Germline V gene data show CDR1 as SGHNT and CDR2 as YYREEE (reference sequence). The CDR3 length is 13 residues. V was shortened by 3 bases and J by 6 bases, with 10 bases between the two germline ends. This chain's CDR3 is CASSYDSLNEQFF. The CDR3 DNA sequence: TGTGCCAGCAGCTACGACTCTCTCAATGAGCAGTTCTTC.

The rearrangement joins TRBV19 to TRBJ1-3; no firm D call. This CDR3 contains 17 residues. Germline CDR1 is LNHDA and CDR2 is SQIVND (reference sequence). V lost 5 bases to trimming and J lost 4 bases, with 21 bases between them. The CDR3 nucleotides are TGTGCCAGTAGTTTGGACGGCGTTAGAGGGAGAGGAAACACCATATATTTT. This codes for CASSLDGVRGRGNTIYF.

J is TRBJ2-5 and V is TRBV5-8, with a tentative D call TRBD2 (6 bases). CDR3 length: 15 residues. V dropped 3 bases and J dropped 2 bases, with 14 bases sitting between them. Per germline, CDR1 SGHTS and CDR2 YDEGEE. CDR3 residues: CASSSGRRGQETQYF. The CDR3 nucleotides are TGTGCCAGCAGCTCCGGACGGAGGGGTCAAGAGACCCAGTACTTC. The whole variable domain, remainder taken from reference TRBV5-8 and TRBJ2-5, is EAGVTQSPTHLIKTRGQQATLRCSPISGHTSVYWYQQALGLGLQFLLWYDEGEERNRGNFPPRFSGRQFPNYSSELNVNALELEDSALYLCASSSGRRGQETQYFGPGTRLLVL.

This clone was counted a single time. This chain joins TRBV4-2 and TRBJ2-3; 7 bases align to TRBD1. The CDR3 loop spans 14 amino acids. The germline gives CDR1 LGHNA, CDR2 YNFKEQ. V lost 5 bases to trimming and J lost 2 bases; unmatched junction nucleotides: 4. The CDR3 bases are TGTGCCAGCAGCAGTGAGGGGGCCACAGATACGCAGTATTTT. It encodes CASSSEGATDTQYF.

This chain connects TRBV30 to TRBJ1-3; 9 bases are a match to TRBD1. The CDR3 has 15 amino acids. Per the germline V gene, CDR1 is GTSNPN and CDR2 is SVGIG (reference sequence). The V gene end was trimmed by 1 base and the J gene end by 7 bases; junction bases not matched to a gene: 8. As DNA, the CDR3 is TGTGCCTGGAGTGACCTGGGACAGGGATACAACACCATATATTTT. Its protein is CAWSDLGQGYNTIYF. The whole variable domain, remainder taken from reference TRBV30 and TRBJ1-3, is SQTIHQWPATLVQPVGSPLSLECTVEGTSNPNLYWYRQAAGRGLQLLFYSVGIGQISSEVPQNLSASRPQDRQFILSSKKLLLSDSGFYLCAWSDLGQGYNTIYFGEGSWLTVV.

This chain uses TRBV9 with TRBJ2-3; 11 nucleotides line up with TRBD2. Germline V gives CDR1 SGDLS, CDR2 YYNGEE. V trimming: 0 bases; J trimming: 4 bases; junction bases outside the gene matches: 4. The CDR3 is 16 residues long. The CDR3: CASSVASSGRPDTQYF. The CDR3 DNA reads TGTGCCAGCAGCGTAGCTTCTAGCGGGAGGCCAGATACGCAGTATTTT.

The chain combines TRBV5-1 with TRBJ2-5; D uncertain. V lost 4 bases and J lost 1, with 5 bases in between. Germline V gene lookup returns CDR1 SGHRS and CDR2 YFSETQ. CDR3 size: 12 residues. DNA of the CDR3: TGCGCCAGCAGCCCCTCCCAAGAGACCCAGTACTTC. As protein: CASSPSQETQYF.

The rearrangement joins TRBV14 to TRBJ2-4, with TRBD2 matching over 12 bases. The germline gives CDR1 SGHDN, CDR2 FVKESK. With V trimmed by 5 bases and J by 10 bases, 6 bases remained unmatched. This CDR3 region has 14 residues. CDR3 in amino acids: CASSLLAGGDIQYF. Written as DNA, the CDR3 is TGTGCCAGCAGCTTACTAGCGGGAGGCGATATTCAGTACTTC.

The CDR3 here is CASSAGGSWVTEAFF. As DNA, the CDR3 is TGTGCCAGCAGCGCAGGGGGCTCGTGGGTGACTGAAGCTTTCTTT. This chain connects TRBV2 to TRBJ1-1; 8 nucleotides line up with TRBD1. CDR3 size: 15 residues. The V segment lost 6 bases and the J segment 5 bases; nucleotides outside the gene matches: 11. CDR1 SNHLY and CDR2 FYNNEI come from the germline V gene.

This CDR3 reads CASSLALATDEQFF. The CDR3 DNA reads TGTGCCAGCAGCTTAGCGCTAGCTACGGACGAGCAGTTCTTC. This chain joins TRBV7-2 and TRBJ2-1; possibly TRBD2 for D (5 bases). V lost 0 bases to trimming and J lost 10 bases, with 13 bases between them. The CDR3 runs to 14 residues. Germline lookup yields CDR1 SGHTA and CDR2 FQGNSA.

This chain links TRBV4-3 with TRBJ2-7; D possibly corresponds to TRBD2 (6 bases). Trimming removed 4 bases from V and 5 bases from J, with 15 bases in between. The V gene's germline CDR1 is LGHNA and CDR2 YSLEER. This CDR3 region has 14 residues. In nucleotides, the CDR3 is TGCGCCAGCAGCCGGGGCGGGGACGTCGACGAGCAGTACTTC. Translated: CASSRGGDVDEQYF.

Concerning this clone: One junction end disagrees with the germline gene, perhaps due to a read error. The chain links TRBV7-7 to TRBJ2-3; D may be TRBD2 (5 bases). Germline loops: CDR1 SSHAT, CDR2 FNYEAQ (reference sequence). The CDR3 spans 15 residues. The CDR3 sequence is CASSLTGISTDTQYF. The CDR3, as DNA: TGTGCTAGCAGCTTAACGGGAATAAGCACAGATACGCAGTATTTT.

The V call is TRBV28, the J call TRBJ1-3; D uncertain. This CDR3 has 13 residues. The germline V gene has CDR1 MDHEN and CDR2 SYDVKM. V lost 4 bases and J lost 5, with 9 bases in between. Here the CDR3 reads CASSYNPRNTIYF. Here the CDR3 DNA reads TGTGCCAGCAGTTATAACCCTAGAAACACCATATATTTT.

The chain links TRBV28 to TRBJ2-7, with 9 bases aligning to TRBD2. This CDR3 region has 15 residues. V gave up 2 bases and J gave up 1 base; unmatched junction bases: 3. The V gene's germline CDR1 is MDHEN and CDR2 SYDVKM. CDR3 nucleotide sequence: TGTGCCAGCAGTTTAAGGACTAGCGAATCCTACGAGCAGTACTTC. This gives the protein CASSLRTSESYEQYF.

This chain connects TRBV27 to TRBJ2-7, with a possible D match to TRBD1 (6 bases). The CDR3 runs to 11 residues. Germline loops: CDR1 MNHEY, CDR2 SMNVEV (reference sequence). V dropped 6 bases and J dropped 4 bases, with 7 bases sitting between them. CDR3: CASSRGYEQYF. The CDR3, as DNA: TGTGCCAGCAGCAGGGGATACGAGCAGTACTTC.

The V call is TRBV29-1, the J call TRBJ1-1; 7 bases line up with TRBD1. The CDR3 loop spans 13 amino acids. The V gene end was trimmed by 7 bases and the J gene end by 8 bases; junction bases not matched to a gene: 13. Germline V lookup: CDR1 SQVTM, CDR2 ANQGSEA. CDR3: CSALDRPRGEAFF. The CDR3 DNA follows: TGCAGCGCTCTGGACAGGCCTAGAGGGGAAGCTTTCTTT.

The rearrangement joins TRBV18 to TRBJ2-1; tentative D call: TRBD2 (5 bases). This CDR3 region has 17 residues. In germline, CDR1 is KGHSH, CDR2 LQKENI. V lost 6 bases to trimming and J lost 0 bases, with 18 bases between them. The CDR3 bases are TGTGCCAGCTCTCCCGGGCGAGGACTCAGCTCCTACAATGAGCAGTTCTTC. The encoded protein is CASSPGRGLSSYNEQFF. The whole variable domain, remainder taken from reference TRBV18 and TRBJ2-1, is NAGVMQNPRHLVRRRGQEARLRCSPMKGHSHVYWYRQLPEEGLKFMVYLQKENIIDESGMPKERFSAEFPKEGPSILRIQQVVRGDSAAYFCASSPGRGLSSYNEQFFGPGTRLTVL.

V is TRBV6-5 and J is TRBJ1-1; tentatively, D is TRBD1 (6 bases). This CDR3 comprises 16 residues. Germline V gene data show CDR1 as MNHEY and CDR2 as SVGAGI. Trimming removed 1 base at V and 4 bases at J, with 16 bases between. The CDR3 reads CASSYFLLGHRTEAFF. The CDR3 bases are TGTGCCAGCAGTTACTTCCTACTGGGACACCGCACTGAAGCTTTCTTT.

The V call is TRBV7-2, the J call TRBJ2-6, with D possibly TRBD2 on 5 matching bases. With 3 bases removed from V and 1 base from J, the gap between germline ends came to 7 bases. CDR1 is SGHTA, CDR2 FQGNSA, per germline. This CDR3 contains 15 residues. Written as DNA, the CDR3 is TGTGCCAGCAGCTTCGAGGGATCTGGGGCCAACGTCCTGACTTTC. Residues: CASSFEGSGANVLTF.

This chain joins TRBV25-1 and TRBJ2-1, with 7 bases that match TRBD1. With 7 bases clipped from V and 2 bases from J, the junction kept 5 bases outside the gene matches. The CDR3 spans 14 residues. The germline V gene encodes CDR1 MGHDK and CDR2 SYGVNS. CDR3 bases: TGTGCCAGCAAGATGACAGGGCCCTACAATGAGCAGTTCTTC. This encodes CASKMTGPYNEQFF.

The CDR3 nucleotides are TGTGCCTGGCTAAGATATCCCGGGACTAGCGGGAGAGGCGAGCAGTACTTC. It specifies CAWLRYPGTSGRGEQYF. This chain links TRBV30 with TRBJ2-7, with 14 bases lining up with TRBD2. The ends lost 5 bases at V and 6 bases at J; junction bases unmatched: 15. CDR3 length: 17 residues. Germline V gene sequence: CDR1 GTSNPN, CDR2 SVGIG (reference sequence).

As DNA, the CDR3 is TGTGCCAGCACTCCTCAAGGAGCGCTTAACACCGGGGAGCTGTTTTTT. It specifies CASTPQGALNTGELFF. The chain recombines TRBV28 with TRBJ2-2; no clear D. The CDR3 runs 16 residues. The germline V gene encodes CDR1 MDHEN and CDR2 SYDVKM. Deletions cut 7 bases from V and 2 bases from J, with 17 bases between.

J is TRBJ2-7 and V is TRBV27; maybe TRBD2 (6 bases). The CDR3 covers 12 residues. The V gene lost 6 bases and the J gene lost 1 base, with 7 bases spanning the gap. CDR1 MNHEY and CDR2 SMNVEV come from the germline V gene (reference sequence). DNA for the CDR3: TGTGCCAGCAGGGGGGGATCCTACGAGCAGTACTTC. Translating gives CASRGGSYEQYF.

The genes are TRBV2 and TRBJ1-5; TRBD1 aligns across 7 bases. The ends lost 5 bases at V and 2 bases at J; junction bases unmatched: 3. Germline CDR1 reads SNHLY; CDR2 reads FYNNEI. CDR3 length: 14 residues. CDR3 sequence: CASSLTGGNQPQHF. The DNA of the CDR3 is TGTGCCAGCAGTCTAACAGGGGGCAATCAGCCCCAGCATTTT.

The chain is built from TRBV6-1 and TRBJ1-1, with unresolved D. This CDR3 has 13 amino acids. Trimming removed 10 bases from V and 1 base from J, with 13 bases in between. The germline V gene encodes CDR1 MNHNS and CDR2 SASEGT. CDR3 DNA sequence: TGTGCCATCTCGAGGGTGTGGAACACTGAAGCTTTCTTT. Translating gives CAISRVWNTEAFF.

Only one count was recorded for this clone. The chain is built from TRBV9 and TRBJ2-1; D may be TRBD2 (6 bases). This CDR3 comprises 12 residues. CDR1 is SGDLS, CDR2 YYNGEE, per germline. The germline V and J ends were trimmed by 0 bases and 10 bases, with 8 bases remaining between them. The CDR3 spells CASSVAEGEQFF. The CDR3, as DNA: TGTGCCAGCAGCGTAGCGGAGGGAGAGCAGTTCTTC.

The chain couples TRBV5-4 to TRBJ2-5; 13 nucleotides match TRBD2. CDR1 and CDR2 from the germline V gene are SGHNT and YYREEE (reference sequence). V lost 5 bases to trimming and J lost 4 bases; unmatched junction nucleotides: 5. The CDR3 sequence is 15 residues long. The CDR3 DNA follows: TGTGCCAGCAGGTCCGGACTAGCGGGAGTAGAGACCCAGTACTTC. Protein product: CASRSGLAGVETQYF.